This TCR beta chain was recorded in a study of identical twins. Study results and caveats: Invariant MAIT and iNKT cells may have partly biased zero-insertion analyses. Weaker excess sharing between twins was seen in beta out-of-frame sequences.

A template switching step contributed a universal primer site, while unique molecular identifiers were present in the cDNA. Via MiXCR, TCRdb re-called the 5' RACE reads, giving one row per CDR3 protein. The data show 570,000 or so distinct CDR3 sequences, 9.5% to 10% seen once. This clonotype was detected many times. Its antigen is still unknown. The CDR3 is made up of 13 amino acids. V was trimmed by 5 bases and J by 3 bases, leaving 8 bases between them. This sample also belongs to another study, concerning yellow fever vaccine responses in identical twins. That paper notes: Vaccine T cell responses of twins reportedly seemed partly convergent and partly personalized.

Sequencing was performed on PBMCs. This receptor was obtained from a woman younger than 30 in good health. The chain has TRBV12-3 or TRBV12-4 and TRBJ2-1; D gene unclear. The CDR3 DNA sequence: TGTGCCAGCAGTGGGCTAAGCTACAATGAGCAGTTCTTC. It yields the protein CASSGLSYNEQFF.